This TCR beta chain originates from a study of CD8+ T cells in alopecia areata. Investigators isolated RNA and reverse transcribed it into cDNA to act as the sequencing template. Data came from immunoSEQ multiplex PCR; TCRdb stores just in-frame clones and leaves some out. Counted here are 110,000 or so clones, roughly 69% occurring once; the ten biggest clones make up 2.8%. V dropped 0 bases and J dropped 8 bases, with 16 bases sitting between them. The CDR3 has 14 residues. Per the germline V gene, CDR1 is GTSNPN and CDR2 is SVGIG (reference sequence). Sorting from PBMCs produced CD4+ and CD8+ T cells. For this clone: Its antigen is currently unknown.

Study-level points and caveats: Scalp sequencing captures resident alphabeta T cells of normal skin too. Scalp lesions, especially in alopecia totalis/universalis, had higher clonality than normal scalp. TCR sharing was clearer in mice than between patients, perhaps partly owing to patient HLA diversity.

This TCR derives from a human donor in good health. The V call is TRBV30, the J call TRBJ1-2; the D gene is possibly TRBD1 (5 bases). Sequenced material: CD4+ T cells sorted from blood. The chain's CDR3 is CAWSVPPAGTGYTF. DNA for the CDR3: TGTGCCTGGAGTGTACCCCCCGCAGGGACCGGCTACACCTTC.